Listed here is a single T cell receptor (beta chain). In the study's own analysis: Researchers report that nucleated cell counts were estimated from reference gene primer amplification. TCRdb's table, derived via immunoSEQ multiplex PCR, lists solely in-frame clones and lacks some. V, J and clone size are those of that table, while D and trimming were read from the DNA. Of around 200,000 clones listed, about 87% are singletons. Residents of about two dozen US areas, aged about 18 to 95 years, made up the participants. Clinical history reported by participants formed the basis on which cohorts were assigned. With 3 bases clipped from V and 7 bases from J, the junction kept 17 bases outside the gene matches. The CDR3 runs 18 residues. Germline assignment: CDR1 LGHNA and CDR2 YSLEER. This specimen belongs to a study of blood T cell repertoires in COVID-19. Study in general: PBMCs, B-cell-depleted T cells, or T cells provided the cDNA or gDNA that made up the material.

V is TRBV4-3 and J is TRBJ1-2; 10 bases map to TRBD1. The specimen was PBMCs or T cells enriched from blood (not recorded which). The receptor was derived from a woman aged 30 to 39 who had recovered from COVID-19. CDR3 amino acids: CASSHTPGGRQGASGYTF. The CDR3 nucleotides are TGCGCCAGCAGCCATACCCCGGGCGGGAGACAGGGGGCCTCTGGCTACACCTTC.